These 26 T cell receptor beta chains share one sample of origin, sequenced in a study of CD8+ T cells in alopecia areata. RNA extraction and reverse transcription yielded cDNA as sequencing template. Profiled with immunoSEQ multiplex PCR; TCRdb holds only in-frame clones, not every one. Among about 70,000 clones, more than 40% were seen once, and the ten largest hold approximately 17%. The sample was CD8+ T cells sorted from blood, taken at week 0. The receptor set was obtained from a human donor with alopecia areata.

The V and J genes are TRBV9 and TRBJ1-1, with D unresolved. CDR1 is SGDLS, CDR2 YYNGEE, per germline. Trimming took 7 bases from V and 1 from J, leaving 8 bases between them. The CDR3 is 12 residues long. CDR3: CASGGENTEAFF. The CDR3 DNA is TGTGCCAGCGGCGGGGAGAACACTGAAGCTTTCTTT.

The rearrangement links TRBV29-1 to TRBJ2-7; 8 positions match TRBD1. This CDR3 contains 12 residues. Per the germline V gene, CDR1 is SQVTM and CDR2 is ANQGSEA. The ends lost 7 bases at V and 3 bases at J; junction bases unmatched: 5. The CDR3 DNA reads TGCAGCGCAACGGACAGGGACTACGAGCAGTACTTC. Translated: CSATDRDYEQYF.

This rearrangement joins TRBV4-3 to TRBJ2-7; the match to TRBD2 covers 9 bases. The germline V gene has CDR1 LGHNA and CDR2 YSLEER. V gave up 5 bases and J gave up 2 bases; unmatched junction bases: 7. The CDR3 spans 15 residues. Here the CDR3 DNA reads TGCGCCAGCAGCTTCCGACTAGCGGAGACCTACGAGCAGTACTTC. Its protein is CASSFRLAETYEQYF.

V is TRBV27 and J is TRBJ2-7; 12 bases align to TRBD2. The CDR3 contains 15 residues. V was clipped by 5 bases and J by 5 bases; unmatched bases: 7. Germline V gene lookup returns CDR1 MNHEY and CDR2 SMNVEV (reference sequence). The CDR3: CASSPTSGSFNEQYF. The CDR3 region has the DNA TGTGCCAGCAGTCCGACTAGCGGGAGCTTTAACGAGCAGTACTTC.

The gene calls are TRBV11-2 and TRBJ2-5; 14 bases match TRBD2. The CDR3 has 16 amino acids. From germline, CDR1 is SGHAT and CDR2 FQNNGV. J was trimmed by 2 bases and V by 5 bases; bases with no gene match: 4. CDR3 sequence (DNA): TGTGCCAGCAGCACGGGACTAGCGGGAGAACAAGAGACCCAGTACTTC. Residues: CASSTGLAGEQETQYF.

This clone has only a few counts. The CDR3 nucleotides are TGTGCCAGCAGCTGGACAGTCATGAACACTGAAGCTTTCTTT. The encoded protein is CASSWTVMNTEAFF. The J gene is TRBJ1-1, the V gene TRBV7-3, with D perhaps TRBD1 (6 bases). The germline CDR1 and CDR2 sequences are SGHTA and FQGTGA. CDR3 length: 14 amino acids. The V end lost 4 bases, the J end lost 0 bases, and 9 bases lay between the germline ends.

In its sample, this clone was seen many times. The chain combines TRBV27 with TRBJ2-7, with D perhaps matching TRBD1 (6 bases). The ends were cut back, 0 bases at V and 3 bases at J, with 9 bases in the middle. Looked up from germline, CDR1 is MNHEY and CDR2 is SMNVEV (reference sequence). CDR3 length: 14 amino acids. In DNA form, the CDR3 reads TGTGCCAGCAGTTTATCGGGACACTACTACGAGCAGTACTTC. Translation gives CASSLSGHYYEQYF.

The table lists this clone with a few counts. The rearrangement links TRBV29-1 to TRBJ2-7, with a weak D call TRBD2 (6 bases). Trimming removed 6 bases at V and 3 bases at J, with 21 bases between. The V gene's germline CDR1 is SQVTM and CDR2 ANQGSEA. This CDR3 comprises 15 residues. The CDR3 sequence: CSVGRFRESFYEQYF. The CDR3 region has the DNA TGCAGCGTGGGAAGGTTTCGGGAGTCTTTCTACGAGCAGTACTTC.

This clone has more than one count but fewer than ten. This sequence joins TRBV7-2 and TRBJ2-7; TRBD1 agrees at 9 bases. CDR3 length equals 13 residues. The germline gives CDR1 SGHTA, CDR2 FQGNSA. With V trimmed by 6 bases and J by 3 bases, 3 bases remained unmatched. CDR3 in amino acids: CASSWTGDYEQYF. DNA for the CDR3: TGTGCCAGCAGTTGGACAGGGGACTACGAGCAGTACTTC.

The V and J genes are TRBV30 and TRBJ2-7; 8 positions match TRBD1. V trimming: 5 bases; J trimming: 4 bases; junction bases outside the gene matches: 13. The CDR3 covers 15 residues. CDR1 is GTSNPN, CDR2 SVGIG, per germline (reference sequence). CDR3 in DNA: TGTGCCTGGGACGGGACAGGAGGAGAACCTTACGAGCAGTACTTC. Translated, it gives CAWDGTGGEPYEQYF.

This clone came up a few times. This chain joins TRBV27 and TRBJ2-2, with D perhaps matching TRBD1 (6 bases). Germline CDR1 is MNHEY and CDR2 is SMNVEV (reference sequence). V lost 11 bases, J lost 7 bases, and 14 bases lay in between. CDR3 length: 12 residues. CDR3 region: CASGENGGELFF. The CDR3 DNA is TGTGCCTCAGGGGAAAATGGCGGGGAGCTGTTTTTT.

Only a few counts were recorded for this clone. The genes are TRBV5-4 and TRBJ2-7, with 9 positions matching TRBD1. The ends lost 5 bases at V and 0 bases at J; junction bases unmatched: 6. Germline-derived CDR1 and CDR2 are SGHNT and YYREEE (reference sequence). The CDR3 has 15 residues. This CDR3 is CASSRPGQGSYEQYF. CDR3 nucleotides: TGTGCCAGCAGTCGACCGGGACAGGGCTCCTACGAGCAGTACTTC.

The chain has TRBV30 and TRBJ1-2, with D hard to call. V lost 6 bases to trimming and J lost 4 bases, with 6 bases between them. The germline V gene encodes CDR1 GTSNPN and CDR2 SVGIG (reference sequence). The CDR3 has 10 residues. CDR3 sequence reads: CACEGYGYTF. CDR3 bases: TGTGCCTGTGAGGGCTATGGCTACACCTTC.

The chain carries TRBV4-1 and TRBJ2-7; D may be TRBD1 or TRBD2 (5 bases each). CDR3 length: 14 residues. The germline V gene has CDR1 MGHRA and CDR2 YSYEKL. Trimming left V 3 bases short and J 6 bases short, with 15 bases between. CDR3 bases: TGCGCCAGCAGCCAGTGGGACGGAGCCGGCGAGCAGTACTTC. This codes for CASSQWDGAGEQYF.

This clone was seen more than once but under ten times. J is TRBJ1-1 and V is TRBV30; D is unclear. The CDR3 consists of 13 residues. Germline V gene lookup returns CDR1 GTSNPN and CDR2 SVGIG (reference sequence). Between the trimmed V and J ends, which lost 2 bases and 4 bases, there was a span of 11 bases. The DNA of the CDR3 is TGTGCCTGGAGTACCTTTGGAGCCACTGAAGCTTTCTTT. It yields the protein CAWSTFGATEAFF.

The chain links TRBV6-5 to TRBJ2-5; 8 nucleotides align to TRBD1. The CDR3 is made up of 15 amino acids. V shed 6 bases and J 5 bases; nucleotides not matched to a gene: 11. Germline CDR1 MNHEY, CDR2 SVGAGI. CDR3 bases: TGTGCCAGCAGCGCTAGTTCAGGGGGCGCGGAGACCCAGTACTTC. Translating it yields CASSASSGGAETQYF.

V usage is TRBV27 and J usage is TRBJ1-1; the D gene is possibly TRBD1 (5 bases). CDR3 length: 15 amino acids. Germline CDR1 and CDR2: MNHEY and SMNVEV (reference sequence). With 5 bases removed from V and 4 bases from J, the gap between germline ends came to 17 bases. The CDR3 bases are TGTGCCAGCAGTGCCCAAACCGGGACCTCCACTGAAGCTTTCTTT. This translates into CASSAQTGTSTEAFF.

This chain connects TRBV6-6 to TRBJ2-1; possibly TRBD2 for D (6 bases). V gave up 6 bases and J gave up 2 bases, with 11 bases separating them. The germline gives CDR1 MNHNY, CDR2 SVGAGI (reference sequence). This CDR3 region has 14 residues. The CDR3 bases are TGTGCCAGCAGGCCGGGACTTCCCTACAATGAGCAGTTCTTC. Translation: CASRPGLPYNEQFF.

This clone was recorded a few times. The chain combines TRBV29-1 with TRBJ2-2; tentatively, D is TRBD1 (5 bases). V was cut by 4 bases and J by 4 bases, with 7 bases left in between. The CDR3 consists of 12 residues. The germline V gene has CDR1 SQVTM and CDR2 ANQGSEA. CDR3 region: CSVVQGTGELFF. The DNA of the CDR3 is TGCAGCGTTGTTCAGGGCACCGGGGAGCTGTTTTTT.

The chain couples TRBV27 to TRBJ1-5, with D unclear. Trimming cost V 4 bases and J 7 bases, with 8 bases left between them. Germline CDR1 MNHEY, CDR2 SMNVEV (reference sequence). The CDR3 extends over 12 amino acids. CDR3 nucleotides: TGTGCCAGCAGTTCGGGCAGACAGCCCCAGCATTTT. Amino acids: CASSSGRQPQHF.

This CDR3 reads CASSLERGPADTQYF. In DNA, the CDR3 is TGTGCCAGCAGCTTAGAACGAGGGCCCGCAGATACGCAGTATTTT. The chain is built from TRBV11-2 and TRBJ2-3; possibly TRBD2 for D (5 bases). This CDR3 region has 15 residues. V gave up 0 bases and J gave up 4 bases, with 11 bases separating them. CDR1 is SGHAT and CDR2 is FQNNGV in the germline V gene.

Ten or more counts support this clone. The CDR3 nucleotides read TGCGCCAGCAGCGTCTACACTGAAGAGACCCAGTACTTC. Its translation is CASSVYTEETQYF. The V gene is TRBV5-1, the J gene TRBJ2-5; no clear D gene. Germline V gene data show CDR1 as SGHRS and CDR2 as YFSETQ. Trimming left V 4 bases short and J 3 bases short, with 10 bases between. This CDR3 spans 13 amino acids.

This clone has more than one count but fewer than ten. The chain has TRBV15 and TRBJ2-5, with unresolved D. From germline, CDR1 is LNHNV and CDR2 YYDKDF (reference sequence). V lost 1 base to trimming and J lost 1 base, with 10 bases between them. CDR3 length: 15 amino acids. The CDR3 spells CATSRVPEVQETQYF. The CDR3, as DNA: TGTGCCACCAGCAGAGTTCCAGAAGTCCAAGAGACCCAGTACTTC. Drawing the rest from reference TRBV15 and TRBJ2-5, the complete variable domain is DAMVIQNPRYQVTQFGKPVTLSCSQTLNHNVMYWYQQKSSQAPKLLFHYYDKDFNNEADTPDNFQSRRPNTSFCFLDIRSPGLGDTAMYLCATSRVPEVQETQYFGPGTRLLVL.

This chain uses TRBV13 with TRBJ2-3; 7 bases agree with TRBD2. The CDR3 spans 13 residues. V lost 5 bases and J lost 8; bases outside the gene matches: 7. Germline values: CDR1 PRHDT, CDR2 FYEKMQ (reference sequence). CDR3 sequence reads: CASSPRGTTTQYF. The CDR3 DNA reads TGTGCCAGCAGCCCCCGGGGGACTACTACGCAGTATTTT.

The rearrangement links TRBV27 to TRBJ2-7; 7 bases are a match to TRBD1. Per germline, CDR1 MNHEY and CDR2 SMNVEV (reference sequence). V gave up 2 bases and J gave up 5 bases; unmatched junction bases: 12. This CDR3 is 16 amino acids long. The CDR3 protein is CASSLIVRTGVHEQYF. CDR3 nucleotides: TGTGCCAGCAGTTTAATAGTTCGGACAGGAGTCCACGAGCAGTACTTC.

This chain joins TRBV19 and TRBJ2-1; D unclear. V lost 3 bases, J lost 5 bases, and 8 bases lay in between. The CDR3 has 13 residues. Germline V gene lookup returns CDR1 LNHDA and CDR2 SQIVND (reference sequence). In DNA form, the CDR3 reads TGTGCCAGTAGTATTTCCCGCGACAATGAGCAGTTCTTC. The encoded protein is CASSISRDNEQFF. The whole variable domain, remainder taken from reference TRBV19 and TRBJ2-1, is DGGITQSPKYLFRKEGQNVTLSCEQNLNHDAMYWYRQDPGQGLRLIYYSQIVNDFQKGDIAEGYSVSREKKESFPLTVTSAQKNPTAFYLCASSISRDNEQFFGPGTRLTVL.